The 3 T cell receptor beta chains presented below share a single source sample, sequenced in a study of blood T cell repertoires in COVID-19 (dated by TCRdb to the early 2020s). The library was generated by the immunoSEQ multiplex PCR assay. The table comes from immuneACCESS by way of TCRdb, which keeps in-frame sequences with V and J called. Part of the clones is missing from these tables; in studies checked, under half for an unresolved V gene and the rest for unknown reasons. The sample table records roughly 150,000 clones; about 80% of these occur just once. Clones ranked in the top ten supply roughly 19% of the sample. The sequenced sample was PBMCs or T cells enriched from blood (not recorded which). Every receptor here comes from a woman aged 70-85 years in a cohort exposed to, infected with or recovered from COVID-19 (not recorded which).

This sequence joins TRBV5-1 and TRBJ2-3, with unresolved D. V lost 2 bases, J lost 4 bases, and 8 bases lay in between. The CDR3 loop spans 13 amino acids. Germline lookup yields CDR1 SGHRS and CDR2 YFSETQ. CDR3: CASSFPFPDTQYF. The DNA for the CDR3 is TGCGCCAGCAGCTTTCCCTTCCCAGATACGCAGTATTTT.

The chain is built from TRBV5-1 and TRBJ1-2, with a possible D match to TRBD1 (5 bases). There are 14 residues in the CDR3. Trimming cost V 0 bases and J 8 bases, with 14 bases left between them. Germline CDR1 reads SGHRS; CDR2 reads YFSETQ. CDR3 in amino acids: CASSLEDTIRGYTF. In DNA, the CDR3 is TGCGCCAGCAGCTTGGAGGACACCATTAGAGGCTACACCTTC. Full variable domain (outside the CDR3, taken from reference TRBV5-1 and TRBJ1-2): KAGVTQTPRYLIKTRGQQVTLSCSPISGHRSVSWYQQTPGQGLQFLFEYFSETQRNKGNFPGRFSGRQFSNSRSEMNVSTLELGDSALYLCASSLEDTIRGYTFGSGTRLTVV.

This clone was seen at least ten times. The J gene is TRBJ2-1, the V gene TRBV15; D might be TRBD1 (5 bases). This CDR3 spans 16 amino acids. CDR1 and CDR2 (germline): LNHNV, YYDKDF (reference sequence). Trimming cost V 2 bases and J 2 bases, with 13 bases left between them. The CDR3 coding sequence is TGTGCCACCAGCAGAATTAGACAGAAGACCTACAATGAGCAGTTCTTC. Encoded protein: CATSRIRQKTYNEQFF. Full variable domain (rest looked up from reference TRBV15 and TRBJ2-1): DAMVIQNPRYQVTQFGKPVTLSCSQTLNHNVMYWYQQKSSQAPKLLFHYYDKDFNNEADTPDNFQSRRPNTSFCFLDIRSPGLGDTAMYLCATSRIRQKTYNEQFFGPGTRLTVL.